These 20 T cell receptor beta chains were sequenced from one sample in a study of regulatory T cells in long-lasting Graves disease. Indicated time point: persistent/refractory GD, antithyroid drugs over 5 years with positive TRAb. Isolated PBMC RNA provided the starting material for the TCR library. Relying on iRepertoire HTBI primers and Arm-PCR of CDR3 regions, the team built TCR beta libraries. One entry per CDR3 protein results from TCRdb running MiXCR on the multiplex PCR reads. The repertoire holds roughly 300,000 distinct CDR3 sequences, with 20% to 25% as singletons. The sample consisted of peripheral blood mononuclear cells (PBMCs), taken when the disease was refractory, from a patient treated with antithyroid drugs. These receptors came from a female donor with Graves disease.

This clonotype was found a few times. V gene TRBV2 combines with J gene TRBJ2-2, with D perhaps matching TRBD2 (6 bases). This CDR3 is 15 amino acids long. Germline V gives CDR1 SNHLY, CDR2 FYNNEI. Trimming cost V 7 bases and J 1 base, with 13 bases left between them. This CDR3 is CASIGAGLNTGELFF. CDR3 nucleotide sequence: TGTGCCAGCATCGGGGCGGGATTGAACACCGGGGAGCTGTTTTTT.

This chain connects TRBV19 to TRBJ2-5, with TRBD1 identical over 10 bases. With V trimmed by 4 bases and J by 0 bases, 2 bases remained unmatched. CDR3 length: 15 residues. Germline CDR1 and CDR2: LNHDA and SQIVND (reference sequence). CDR3 in DNA: TGTGCCAGTAGTAGGGACAGGGGTGACCAAGAGACCCAGTACTTC. As protein: CASSRDRGDQETQYF.

The V and J genes are TRBV11-2 and TRBJ2-3; the match to TRBD2 covers 12 bases. With V trimmed by 2 bases and J by 3 bases, 9 bases remained unmatched. The CDR3 sequence is 18 residues long. Germline-derived CDR1 and CDR2 are SGHAT and FQNNGV. The CDR3 spells CASSLTPTSGRFTDTQYF. The CDR3 nucleotides are TGTGCCAGCAGCTTAACTCCGACTAGCGGGAGATTTACAGATACGCAGTATTTT.

The rearrangement joins TRBV20-1 to TRBJ1-6, with TRBD1 matching 7 bases. The V and J ends lost 6 bases and 7 bases, in that order; junction bases with no gene match: 9. There are 14 residues in the CDR3. Germline CDR1 is DFQATT and CDR2 is SNEGSKA (reference sequence). The CDR3 sequence: CSAPDDRANSPLHF. The CDR3 coding sequence is TGCAGTGCCCCGGATGACAGGGCCAATTCACCCCTCCACTTT.

This clonotype was observed at least ten times. The chain carries TRBV27 and TRBJ1-1, with D unresolved. CDR1 MNHEY and CDR2 SMNVEV come from the germline V gene (reference sequence). Trimming cost V 5 bases and J 6 bases, with 10 bases left between them. This CDR3 spans 12 amino acids. CDR3 bases: TGTGCCAGCAGTAATCTTATTGCTGAAGCTTTCTTT. Translation: CASSNLIAEAFF.

This rearrangement joins TRBV7-9 to TRBJ2-1, with 13 positions matching TRBD2. Trimming at V came to 4 bases and at J to 9 bases, leaving 3 bases not matched to a gene. Germline V gene lookup returns CDR1 SEHNR and CDR2 FQNEAQ (reference sequence). The CDR3 runs 14 residues. The CDR3 DNA sequence: TGTGCCAGCAGCTCCGGGACTAGCGGGGTTGAGCAGTTCTTC. It encodes CASSSGTSGVEQFF.

The chain carries TRBV9 and TRBJ2-7; D uncertain. The CDR3 covers 14 residues. Germline lookup yields CDR1 SGDLS and CDR2 YYNGEE. With 1 base removed from V and 1 base from J, the gap between germline ends came to 9 bases. This chain's CDR3 is CASSVYGQSYEQYF. The CDR3 bases are TGTGCCAGCAGCGTATATGGGCAATCCTACGAGCAGTACTTC.

The chain combines TRBV28 with TRBJ1-3, with D perhaps matching TRBD1 (5 bases). The CDR3 length is 14 residues. V was shortened by 5 bases and J by 2 bases, with 10 bases between the two germline ends. The germline gives CDR1 MDHEN, CDR2 SYDVKM. CDR3 sequence reads: CASSLRTTGNTIYF. As DNA, the CDR3 is TGTGCCAGCAGTCTACGGACAACTGGAAACACCATATATTTT.

This clonotype was counted at least ten times. V is TRBV12-3 or TRBV12-4 and J is TRBJ2-5; D not certain. Trimming cost V 3 bases and J 4 bases, with 9 bases left between them. The CDR3 spans 13 residues. CDR3 nucleotide sequence: TGTGCCAGCAGTTTTGTTGTGGGAGAGACCCAGTACTTC. This gives the protein CASSFVVGETQYF.

This clonotype occurred many times. The rearrangement joins TRBV28 to TRBJ2-7; 8 positions agree with TRBD1. V was pared by 6 bases and J by 2 bases, with 9 bases of the junction left unmatched. Germline CDR1 MDHEN, CDR2 SYDVKM. This CDR3 contains 15 residues. Here the CDR3 DNA reads TGTGCCAGCAGAAAAGACAGGGGAATAACCTACGAGCAGTACTTC. This encodes CASRKDRGITYEQYF.

This clonotype was observed a few times. The rearrangement uses TRBV11-2 and TRBJ1-4; D is undetermined. Germline lookup yields CDR1 SGHAT and CDR2 FQNNGV. This CDR3 is 11 amino acids long. Trimming took off 4 bases at V and 11 bases at J, with 8 bases between the two ends. CDR3: CASSSGPKLFF. For the CDR3, the DNA is TGTGCCAGCAGCTCAGGACCGAAACTGTTTTTT.

This clonotype was detected a few times. This rearrangement joins TRBV7-3 to TRBJ2-7, with D tentatively TRBD2 (5 bases). Trimming pared 0 bases from V and 7 bases from J, leaving 10 bases between. This CDR3 is 13 amino acids long. In germline, CDR1 is SGHTA, CDR2 FQGTGA. The CDR3 region is CASSLTGSGEQYF. As DNA, the CDR3 is TGTGCCAGCAGCTTAACGGGGAGTGGAGAGCAGTACTTC.

This chain uses TRBV7-2 with TRBJ2-3; 9 nucleotides match TRBD1. CDR1 is SGHTA and CDR2 is FQGNSA in the germline V gene. V was pared by 4 bases and J by 5 bases, with 7 bases of the junction left unmatched. The CDR3 consists of 15 residues. In nucleotides, the CDR3 is TGTGCCAGCAGCTACCTGGACAGGGGAAGAGATACGCAGTATTTT. Protein: CASSYLDRGRDTQYF.

J is TRBJ1-6 and V is TRBV4-3; 8 nucleotides match TRBD1. Germline V CDR1 and CDR2: LGHNA, YSLEER. The J segment lost 7 bases and the V segment lost 1 base, leaving 9 bases of the junction unmatched. CDR3 length: 17 residues. The chain's CDR3 is CASSQAEPGTGNSPLHF. DNA for the CDR3: TGCGCCAGCAGCCAAGCCGAACCCGGGACAGGCAATTCACCCCTCCACTTT.

This clonotype occurred many times. This chain uses TRBV28 with TRBJ1-2; no firm D call. The length of the CDR3 is 14 residues. Trimming pared 8 bases from V and 2 bases from J, leaving 15 bases between. Per the germline V gene, CDR1 is MDHEN and CDR2 is SYDVKM. As DNA, the CDR3 is TGTGCCAGCTCCCTACCGAACACCAACTATGGCTACACCTTC. This translates into CASSLPNTNYGYTF.

This clonotype came up a few times. The chain couples TRBV24-1 to TRBJ1-5; maybe TRBD1 (5 bases). V was trimmed by 5 bases and J by 4 bases, leaving 8 bases between them. The CDR3 is 13 amino acids. From germline, CDR1 is KGHDR and CDR2 SFDVKD. This CDR3 reads CATSGAGNQPQHF. DNA for the CDR3: TGTGCCACCAGTGGCGCAGGGAATCAGCCCCAGCATTTT.

This clonotype appeared a few times. This chain connects TRBV9 to TRBJ2-7, with D possibly TRBD1 on 6 matching bases. The CDR3 consists of 18 residues. The germline V gene has CDR1 SGDLS and CDR2 YYNGEE. V lost 2 bases and J 4 bases, leaving 25 bases between the germline ends. CDR3 DNA: TGTGCCAGCAGCGTTCCAAAGAACAGGGAAGAATGGCCTTACGAGCAGTACTTC. Translating it yields CASSVPKNREEWPYEQYF.

Only a few counts were recorded for this clonotype. The rearrangement links TRBV29-1 to TRBJ2-6; 8 bases line up with TRBD1. Per the germline V gene, CDR1 is SQVTM and CDR2 is ANQGSEA. There are 15 residues in the CDR3. After removal of 6 bases from V and 2 bases from J, the junction contained 6 bases not matched to a gene. CDR3: CSVDRDLTGANVLTF. The DNA of the CDR3 is TGCAGCGTGGACAGGGATTTAACTGGGGCCAACGTCCTGACTTTC.

The V and J genes are TRBV29-1 and TRBJ2-1; no firm D call. Germline lookup yields CDR1 SQVTM and CDR2 ANQGSEA. The V end was cut by 1 base, the J end by 0 bases, with 22 bases between. The CDR3 consists of 19 residues. The CDR3, as DNA: TGCAGCGTTGAAGTTGTAGACCAAAACACCGCCCTCTCCTACAATGAGCAGTTCTTC. This gives the protein CSVEVVDQNTALSYNEQFF.

The chain carries TRBV15 and TRBJ1-6; D remains unclear. Trimming cost V 0 bases and J 9 bases, with 15 bases left between them. Germline V gene lookup returns CDR1 LNHNV and CDR2 YYDKDF (reference sequence). CDR3 length: 16 amino acids. CDR3 region: CATSREGIAGGSPLHF. CDR3 in DNA: TGTGCCACCAGCAGAGAGGGGATCGCGGGCGGTTCACCCCTCCACTTT.